Many counts were recorded for the clone carrying this T cell receptor beta chain. Genomic DNA provided the template from which TCR beta CDR3 was amplified by two-round multiplex PCR. Specific primers for each TRBV and TRBJ gene were what first-round PCR used. MiXCR, run by TCRdb on the multiplex PCR reads, gives a single entry per CDR3 protein. Found here are approximately 30,000 distinct CDR3 sequences, approximately 46% of them singletons; the top ten hold 15%. Germline V gene data show CDR1 as LNHDA and CDR2 as SQIVND (reference sequence). The CDR3 is 16 residues long. Trimming at V came to 6 bases and at J to 0 bases, leaving 9 bases not matched to a gene. These data are taken from a study of prognosis after radiotherapy for stage I lung cancer.

The V gene is TRBV19, the J gene TRBJ1-1, with 8 positions matching TRBD1. The specimen was PBMCs, collected before or after stereotactic body radiation therapy (not recorded which). The TCR originated in a donor over 45 with non-small cell lung cancer. The CDR3 reads CASRTQAGGVNTEAFF. The CDR3 nucleotides read TGTGCCAGTAGGACCCAGGCAGGGGGCGTGAACACTGAAGCTTTCTTT.